This T cell receptor beta chain is from a study of control samples from healthy donors and cancer patients. This CDR3 has 13 residues. The V gene's germline CDR1 is GTSNPN and CDR2 SVGIG (reference sequence). Trimming removed 3 bases from V and 6 bases from J; junction bases left unmatched: 6. Method: immunoSEQ multiplex PCR; TCRdb's copy keeps in-frame clones and lacks some. The repertoire consists of about 40,000 clones, with about 94% occurring once and the leading ten covering about 3.5%. The TCR comes from a woman in her forties or fifties in good health. This chain uses TRBV30 with TRBJ2-7; 9 nucleotides align to TRBD1. What was sequenced was blood. The CDR3 loop is CAWSGTGFREQYF. For the CDR3, the DNA is TGTGCCTGGAGCGGGACAGGGTTCCGCGAGCAGTACTTC. Full variable domain (rest looked up from reference TRBV30 and TRBJ2-7): SQTIHQWPATLVQPVGSPLSLECTVEGTSNPNLYWYRQAAGRGLQLLFYSVGIGQISSEVPQNLSASRPQDRQFILSSKKLLLSDSGFYLCAWSGTGFREQYFGPGTRLTVT.